Below, 9 T cell receptor beta chains from the same sample are listed, as sequenced in a study of OX40 agonist ivuxolimab in advanced cancers. Sequenced by immunoSEQ multiplex PCR; TCRdb stores in-frame clones only, minus some. Here the sample spans over 55,000 clones, approximately 91% being singletons. Sample: CD4+ or CD8+ T cells sorted from blood, taken in a trial of the OX40 agonist ivuxolimab. These TCRs come from an adult with an advanced solid tumor such as melanoma, head and neck, liver or kidney cancer.

This clone has a handful of counts. J is TRBJ2-1 and V is TRBV4-3; D unclear. The CDR3 sequence is 17 residues long. Germline values: CDR1 LGHNA, CDR2 YSLEER. V gave up 0 bases and J gave up 0 bases, with 12 bases separating them. DNA for the CDR3: TGCGCCAGCAGCCAAGATGAACGGACGAGCTCCTACAATGAGCAGTTCTTC. Protein sequence: CASSQDERTSSYNEQFF.

The chain combines TRBV28 with TRBJ2-1; D uncertain. The germline V and J ends were trimmed by 2 bases and 2 bases, with 10 bases remaining between them. CDR1 is MDHEN, CDR2 SYDVKM, per germline. The CDR3 is made up of 15 amino acids. This CDR3 is CASSLRIRAYNEQFF. DNA of the CDR3: TGTGCCAGCAGTTTAAGGATACGTGCCTACAATGAGCAGTTCTTC.

The chain is built from TRBV27 and TRBJ2-7, with 13 bases lining up with TRBD2. CDR1 and CDR2 (germline): MNHEY, SMNVEV (reference sequence). V dropped 5 bases and J dropped 1; count of bases not matched to a gene: 8. The CDR3 is 17 amino acids. The CDR3: CASSIGTSGESSYEQYF. CDR3 DNA: TGTGCCAGCAGTATCGGGACTAGCGGGGAGTCATCCTACGAGCAGTACTTC.

The chain couples TRBV28 to TRBJ2-7; D ambiguous. The CDR3 totals 16 residues. Deletions cut 5 bases from V and 3 bases from J, with 20 bases between. Germline-derived CDR1 and CDR2 are MDHEN and SYDVKM. This CDR3 reads CASSPLKFAKGYEQYF. For the CDR3, the DNA is TGTGCCAGCAGTCCCCTGAAGTTCGCCAAGGGCTACGAGCAGTACTTC.

The chain uses TRBV7-2 and TRBJ1-1, with a weak D call TRBD1 (5 bases). Germline loops: CDR1 SGHTA, CDR2 FQGNSA. This CDR3 has 12 amino acids. The CDR3 DNA follows: TGTGCAGCGGGGGTGTGGAACACTGAAGCTTTCTTT. This codes for CAAGVWNTEAFF.

There are a few counts of this clone. J is TRBJ2-5 and V is TRBV27; no definite D call. CDR3 length equals 13 residues. CDR1 and CDR2 (germline): MNHEY, SMNVEV (reference sequence). Trimming left V 10 bases short and J 2 bases short, with 14 bases between. For the CDR3, the DNA is TGTGCCACCCCTTGGTCGGAACAAGAGACCCAGTACTTC. Translating it yields CATPWSEQETQYF.

The chain links TRBV19 to TRBJ2-7, with 8 bases aligning to TRBD1. The germline V gene encodes CDR1 LNHDA and CDR2 SQIVND (reference sequence). This CDR3 has 13 amino acids. The J segment lost 6 bases and the V segment lost 3 bases, leaving 4 bases of the junction unmatched. In nucleotides, the CDR3 is TGTGCCAGTAGTATCGGACAGGGCGTCGAGCAGTACTTC. Translated: CASSIGQGVEQYF.

This chain connects TRBV11-2 to TRBJ2-2, with TRBD2 matching over 11 bases. Trimming cost V 5 bases and J 6 bases; bases outside gene matches: 8. This CDR3 region has 16 residues. CDR1 and CDR2 from the germline V gene are SGHAT and FQNNGV. CDR3 nucleotides: TGTGCCAGCAGCCGAACTAGCGGGAGAACCTCCGGGGAGCTGTTTTTT. This sequence encodes CASSRTSGRTSGELFF.

The chain employs TRBV7-9 and TRBJ2-1; 9 bases fit TRBD2. Germline V gene data show CDR1 as SEHNR and CDR2 as FQNEAQ (reference sequence). This CDR3 region has 15 residues. The V gene end was trimmed by 3 bases and the J gene end by 8 bases; junction bases not matched to a gene: 8. CDR3 sequence: CASSLVAGAGYEQFF. The CDR3 bases are TGTGCCAGCAGCTTGGTAGCGGGAGCAGGGTATGAGCAGTTCTTC.